This TCR beta chain was identified in a study of CXCR3-negative and CXCR3-positive naive CD8 T cells. Study conclusions and caveats: TCR interaction strength was inferred from TRB CDR3 physicochemistry, as CD5 matched across naive subsets. Hydrophobicity of TRB CDR3s was greater in CXCR3-positive naive cells than in CXCR3-negative naive cells. Cryopreservation partially decreased CXCR3 expression, and most assays used fresh PBMCs.

Per germline, CDR1 SGHRS and CDR2 YFSETQ. CDR3 size: 14 residues. The study made its TRB cDNA libraries by 5' RACE, adding UMI labels. Each CDR3 protein gets one entry in TCRdb, which reprocessed the 5' RACE reads and gives no DNA. The sample table includes tens of thousands of distinct CDR3 sequences. For this clonotype: Its antigen remains unidentified.

Sequenced sample: naive CXCR3+ CD8+ T cells from blood. Subset specified: CD45RO-CCR7+CD27+CD95- naive CD8+ T cells expressing CXCR3 (TNR3+). The genes are TRBV5-1 and TRBJ2-7. The receptor comes from a human donor in good health. Some clones in this sample may be carry-over from other donors' samples. The CDR3 is CASSLTAFSYEQYF.